This T cell receptor (beta chain) was retrieved from a study of vaccination and CD4 T cells after COVID-19. About the research overall: The study enrolled six male and four female convalescents, two of whom were Hispanic. Once diagnosed, patients had post-COVID samples drawn a median approximately 99 days later (range 35 to 161). Overlapping peptides covering the spike proteins of SARS-CoV-2, HCoV-NL63, HCoV-OC43 and HCoV-229E were added to stimulate cells. General study findings and limits: Median SARS-CoV-2-reactive clonotype numbers went up from roughly 21 to 40, but not significantly.

Sequence data for DNA of cultured CD4+ T cells were generated by the Oncomine TCR Beta short-read assay. TCRdb re-called the PCR reads through MiXCR, storing one row per CDR3 protein. Of over 3,500 distinct CDR3 sequences listed, about 20% are singletons. Treatment specified: roughly 10-day PBMC culture with coronavirus spike peptide pools or control peptides (ViraFEST assay). The table lists this clonotype with a few counts. As yet, its antigen is unknown. Sequenced: CD4+ T cells from blood, cultured in vitro. The TCR sequence derives from a human donor who had recovered from COVID-19.

Written as DNA, the CDR3 is TGTGCCAGCACCTCGACCGGAGCTAACAATGAGCAGTTCTTC. Protein: CASTSTGANNEQFF. The chain couples TRBV6-1 to TRBJ2-1; D uncertain. Per germline, CDR1 MNHNS and CDR2 SASEGT. The CDR3 runs to 14 residues. The V end was cut by 7 bases, the J end by 5 bases, with 15 bases between.